The present entry profiles one T cell receptor beta chain with its context. Its specificity is unknown. The source of the sample is a study of T cell responses to AZD1222 COVID-19 vaccine. This CDR3 contains 15 residues. V dropped 1 base and J dropped 1 base, with 10 bases sitting between them. The germline CDR1 and CDR2 sequences are LNHNV and YYDKDF (reference sequence). Repertoires were generated with immunoSEQ multiplex PCR, while TCRdb's copy carries only in-frame clones and drops some. The sample consists of some 120,000 clones, 75% to 95% of them appearing once. Findings and limits, study-wide: Spike-specific TCR breadth and depth were elevated following two AZD1222 doses.

The chain uses TRBV15 and TRBJ1-1; TRBD1 is a possible D gene (6 bases). The sequence derives from an adult who received the MenACWY meningococcal vaccine as a control. Source: peripheral blood, taken 28 days after the second dose of the MenACWY control vaccine. CDR3 in amino acids: CATSRGSGANTEAFF. The CDR3, as DNA: TGTGCCACCAGCAGAGGTTCGGGGGCGAACACTGAAGCTTTCTTT.